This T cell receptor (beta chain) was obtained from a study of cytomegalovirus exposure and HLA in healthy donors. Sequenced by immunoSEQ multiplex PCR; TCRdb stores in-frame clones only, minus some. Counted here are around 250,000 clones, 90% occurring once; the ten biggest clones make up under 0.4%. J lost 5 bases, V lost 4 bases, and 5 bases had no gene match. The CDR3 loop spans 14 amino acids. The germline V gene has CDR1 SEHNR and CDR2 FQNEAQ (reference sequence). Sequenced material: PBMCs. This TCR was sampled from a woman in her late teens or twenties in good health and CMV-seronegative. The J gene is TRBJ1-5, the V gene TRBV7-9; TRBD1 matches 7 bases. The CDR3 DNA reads TGTGCCAGCAGCTCCGACAGGGAGGATCAGCCCCAGCATTTT. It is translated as CASSSDREDQPQHF.